Below, 27 T cell receptor beta chains from the same sample are listed, as sequenced in a study of T-cell memory formation after mild COVID-19. TCRdb analysed the 5' RACE reads with MiXCR anew, one entry per CDR3 protein. The sample carries 270,000 or so distinct CDR3 sequences, 16% recorded once. The sequenced sample consisted of PBMCs or a T cell subset sorted from them (not recorded which). The receptors shown here come from a man between 18 and 35 years old who had mild COVID-19 (a few samples of this study predate the infection). Cell type and time point are not known.

J is TRBJ2-7 and V is TRBV6-2 or TRBV6-3; D might be TRBD1 (5 bases). The germline V and J ends were trimmed by 4 bases and 3 bases, with 10 bases remaining between them. The CDR3 is 13 residues long. Germline assignment: CDR1 MNHEY and CDR2 SVGEGT. The CDR3 spells CASSLGHRYEQYV. The CDR3 DNA follows: TGTGCCAGCAGTTTAGGACACCGCTACGAGCAGTACGTC.

This clonotype was seen a few times. In nucleotides, the CDR3 is TGCGCCAGCAGCTTGGGGACAGGGGGCTTAGATACGCAGTATTTT. It codes for CASSLGTGGLDTQYF. The gene calls are TRBV5-1 and TRBJ2-3; 11 nucleotides match TRBD1. V gave up 0 bases and J gave up 5 bases; unmatched junction bases: 2. This CDR3 has 15 residues. Germline V gene lookup returns CDR1 SGHRS and CDR2 YFSETQ.

This chain uses TRBV6-1 with TRBJ2-5; 7 bases agree with TRBD1. CDR3 length: 14 amino acids. Germline V gives CDR1 MNHNS, CDR2 SASEGT. Unmatched junction bases numbered 8, after V lost 6 bases and J lost 4 bases. The CDR3 sequence is CASSRGGPAETQYF. In nucleotides, the CDR3 is TGTGCCAGCAGCAGAGGGGGCCCAGCAGAGACCCAGTACTTC.

The V and J genes are TRBV6-6 and TRBJ2-3, with D perhaps matching TRBD2 (6 bases). Trimming shortened V by 0 bases and J by 6 bases, and 13 bases separated the two germline ends. CDR3 size: 15 residues. Germline V gives CDR1 MNHNY, CDR2 SVGAGI (reference sequence). In DNA, the CDR3 is TGTGCCAGCAGTTACTCGAGGAGGGTCCCCGATACGCAGTATTTT. As protein: CASSYSRRVPDTQYF.

The chain has TRBV12-3 or TRBV12-4 and TRBJ2-5; D perhaps matches TRBD2 (5 bases). CDR3 size: 13 residues. The ends were cut back, 2 bases at V and 5 bases at J, with 9 bases in the middle. The CDR3 nucleotides read TGTGCCAGCAGTTTATTGGAGGATGAGACCCAGTACTTC. Translated, it gives CASSLLEDETQYF.

This clonotype was picked up many times. The chain couples TRBV5-1 to TRBJ2-3, with D possibly being TRBD1 (6 bases). CDR1 SGHRS and CDR2 YFSETQ come from the germline V gene. The CDR3 is 13 amino acids. Between the trimmed V and J ends, which lost 2 bases and 6 bases, there was a span of 10 bases. The CDR3 DNA is TGCGCCAGCAGCTTCTGGGGGCGGGATACGCAGTATTTT. This gives the protein CASSFWGRDTQYF. The full variable domain, rest sourced from reference TRBV5-1 and TRBJ2-3, is KAGVTQTPRYLIKTRGQQVTLSCSPISGHRSVSWYQQTPGQGLQFLFEYFSETQRNKGNFPGRFSGRQFSNSRSEMNVSTLELGDSALYLCASSFWGRDTQYFGPGTRLTVL.

This clonotype has just a few counts. This chain uses TRBV6-5 with TRBJ2-5, with a possible D match to TRBD2 (6 bases). V lost 5 bases and J lost 5, with 21 bases in between. This CDR3 spans 16 amino acids. Germline CDR1 and CDR2: MNHEY and SVGAGI. The CDR3 coding sequence is TGTGCCAGCAGTCGCATCGACGGGGCGGGGAGGGAGACCCAGTACTTC. Translating gives CASSRIDGAGRETQYF.

This clonotype was seen a handful of times. The chain carries TRBV20-1 and TRBJ2-1, with 10 bases matching TRBD2. The germline gives CDR1 DFQATT, CDR2 SNEGSKA (reference sequence). The CDR3 has 15 amino acids. V shed 3 bases and J 2 bases; nucleotides not matched to a gene: 4. The CDR3 sequence: CSARGSGGAYNEQFF. The CDR3 DNA sequence: TGCAGTGCTAGGGGCAGCGGGGGGGCCTACAATGAGCAGTTCTTC.

This rearrangement joins TRBV4-3 to TRBJ1-1; D is unclear. V lost 1 base to trimming and J lost 0 bases, with 9 bases between them. Germline CDR1 is LGHNA and CDR2 is YSLEER. The CDR3 is 15 residues long. CDR3 coding DNA: TGCGCCAGCAGCCAAGGGCTCCAGCTGAACACTGAAGCTTTCTTT. Its translation: CASSQGLQLNTEAFF.

The V and J genes are TRBV25-1 and TRBJ1-4; the D gene is possibly TRBD1 (6 bases). The V gene lost 5 bases and the J gene lost 8 bases, with 12 bases spanning the gap. The CDR3 spans 13 residues. In germline, CDR1 is MGHDK, CDR2 SYGVNS. CDR3 residues: CASSLRGEEKLFF. The CDR3 nucleotides read TGTGCCAGCAGTCTAAGGGGGGAGGAAAAACTGTTTTTT.

This chain uses TRBV27 with TRBJ1-1, with D uncertain. This CDR3 is 14 amino acids long. Trimming removed 6 bases at V and 6 bases at J, with 17 bases between. Per the germline V gene, CDR1 is MNHEY and CDR2 is SMNVEV (reference sequence). For the CDR3, the DNA is TGTGCCAGCAGCCCAATGGACGGAATCTCTGAAGCTTTCTTT. This translates into CASSPMDGISEAFF.

The chain carries TRBV6-2 or TRBV6-3 and TRBJ2-2; 9 bases are shared with TRBD2. With V trimmed by 8 bases and J by 6 bases, 1 base remained unmatched. The germline V gene has CDR1 MNHEY and CDR2 SVGEGT. This CDR3 has 12 residues. CDR3 loop: CASGTSPGELFF. The CDR3 DNA reads TGTGCCAGCGGGACTAGCCCCGGGGAGCTGTTTTTT.

The CDR3, as DNA: TGCGCCAGCAGCCAAGATCACGGGGAGCTGTTTTTT. Translation: CASSQDHGELFF. The rearrangement links TRBV4-1 to TRBJ2-2, with no clear D. V was shortened by 0 bases and J by 7 bases, with 3 bases between the two germline ends. The length of the CDR3 is 12 residues. Germline CDR1 and CDR2: MGHRA and YSYEKL.

This chain joins TRBV5-1 and TRBJ2-7; TRBD1 agrees at 8 bases. This CDR3 has 15 amino acids. Unmatched junction bases numbered 11, after V lost 4 bases and J lost 5 bases. CDR1 SGHRS and CDR2 YFSETQ come from the germline V gene. CDR3 region: CASSTGQGLIHEQYV. CDR3 coding DNA: TGCGCCAGCAGCACCGGACAGGGTCTCATCCACGAGCAGTACGTC.

This clonotype was seen a handful of times. The chain is built from TRBV11-2 and TRBJ2-2, with 8 bases aligning to TRBD1. Germline CDR1 and CDR2: SGHAT and FQNNGV. The CDR3 is made up of 17 amino acids. Trimming took 6 bases from V and 7 from J; bases not matched to a gene: 16. CDR3 loop: CASSSTTGGQGHGELFF. In nucleotides, the CDR3 is TGTGCCAGCAGTTCTACTACGGGCGGACAGGGCCACGGGGAGCTGTTTTTT.

This chain joins TRBV9 and TRBJ2-3, with TRBD2 as a possible D gene (5 bases). The V end lost 0 bases, the J end lost 3 bases, and 14 bases lay between the germline ends. Germline CDR1 is SGDLS and CDR2 is YYNGEE. The CDR3 totals 16 residues. The CDR3 region is CASSVGAARRTDTQYF. The CDR3, as DNA: TGTGCCAGCAGCGTAGGGGCAGCCCGGAGGACAGATACGCAGTATTTT.

This chain links TRBV20-1 with TRBJ2-3; 7 bases are a match to TRBD1. J gave up 2 bases and V 1 base, and 12 bases lay outside the gene matches. Per germline, CDR1 DFQATT and CDR2 SNEGSKA (reference sequence). CDR3 length: 17 residues. CDR3 nucleotides: TGCAGTGCTAGAGCACCATCGTACAGGGGACCCACAGATACGCAGTATTTT. This translates into CSARAPSYRGPTDTQYF.

The genes are TRBV2 and TRBJ2-7; unclear D gene. The CDR3 sequence is 13 residues long. V shed 3 bases and J shed 3 bases, with 9 bases lying between them. CDR1 is SNHLY, CDR2 FYNNEI, per germline. CDR3 residues: CASSEYGDYEQYF. In DNA form, the CDR3 reads TGTGCCAGCAGTGAGTACGGTGACTACGAGCAGTACTTC.

In this sample, this clonotype turned up a few times. This chain joins TRBV7-7 and TRBJ2-2; the D gene could be TRBD1 or TRBD2 (6 bases each). The CDR3 length is 15 residues. CDR1 is SSHAT and CDR2 is FNYEAQ in the germline V gene (reference sequence). V was pared by 3 bases and J by 4 bases, with 12 bases between. The CDR3 DNA is TGTGCCAGCAGCTTTGAACAGGGAGGCACCGGGGAGCTGTTTTTT. Translation gives CASSFEQGGTGELFF.

This clonotype was seen many times. V and J are TRBV7-8 and TRBJ2-1, with D possibly matching TRBD2 (6 bases). V dropped 3 bases and J dropped 9 bases, with 12 bases sitting between them. The germline gives CDR1 SGHVS, CDR2 FQNEAQ. The CDR3 loop spans 13 amino acids. CDR3: CASSFSGVGEQFF. CDR3 bases: TGTGCCAGCAGCTTCTCGGGGGTGGGTGAGCAGTTCTTC. The full variable domain, rest sourced from reference TRBV7-8 and TRBJ2-1, is GAGVSQSPRYKVAKRGQDVALRCDPISGHVSLFWYQQALGQGPEFLTYFQNEAQLDKSGLPSDRFFAERPEGSVSTLKIQRTQQEDSAVYLCASSFSGVGEQFFGPGTRLTVL.

This clonotype was counted many times. This rearrangement joins TRBV7-2 to TRBJ2-3; D gene unclear. Germline CDR1 is SGHTA and CDR2 is FQGNSA. Trimming took 1 base from V and 4 from J, leaving 9 bases between them. There are 14 residues in the CDR3. CDR3 region: CASSLVRLADTQYF. As DNA, the CDR3 is TGTGCCAGCAGCTTAGTACGGCTGGCAGATACGCAGTATTTT.

Many counts were recorded for this clonotype. The V gene is TRBV6-2 or TRBV6-3, the J gene TRBJ2-2; 9 nucleotides line up with TRBD2. The length of the CDR3 is 16 residues. V lost 6 bases and J lost 2; bases outside the gene matches: 7. Germline V gene lookup returns CDR1 MNHEY and CDR2 SVGEGT. CDR3 residues: CASRLAGAGNTGELFF. CDR3 in DNA: TGTGCCAGCAGATTAGCGGGAGCTGGAAACACCGGGGAGCTGTTTTTT.

This sequence joins TRBV7-6 and TRBJ2-5, with TRBD2 matching over 8 bases. The CDR3 totals 14 residues. V trimming: 4 bases; J trimming: 5 bases; junction bases outside the gene matches: 6. CDR1 and CDR2 from the germline V gene are SGHVS and FNYEAQ. The CDR3 region is CASSSGLVGETQYF. DNA for the CDR3: TGTGCCAGCAGCTCGGGACTAGTCGGGGAGACCCAGTACTTC.

The chain recombines TRBV6-5 with TRBJ1-3; unclear D gene. The CDR3 is 15 amino acids. Trimming took off 2 bases at V and 1 base at J, with 9 bases between the two ends. Germline-derived CDR1 and CDR2 are MNHEY and SVGAGI. Here the CDR3 reads CASSYDGVSGNTIYF. The CDR3 DNA follows: TGTGCCAGCAGTTACGACGGGGTTTCTGGAAACACCATATATTTT.

This clonotype was picked up many times. This rearrangement joins TRBV2 to TRBJ1-4; TRBD1 is a possible D gene (5 bases). The V and J ends lost 8 bases and 7 bases respectively, with 17 bases between them. The CDR3 runs 14 residues. From germline, CDR1 is SNHLY and CDR2 FYNNEI. The DNA for the CDR3 is TGTGCCAGCGGGGCAGGGAGATATGGTGAAAAACTGTTTTTT. This sequence encodes CASGAGRYGEKLFF.

The gene calls are TRBV4-1 and TRBJ1-4; weak D call: TRBD1 (5 bases). Germline V gene sequence: CDR1 MGHRA, CDR2 YSYEKL. The CDR3 extends over 16 amino acids. Trimming left V 5 bases short and J 4 bases short, with 17 bases between. CDR3 protein: CASSIHRDAYNEKLFF. CDR3 nucleotide sequence: TGCGCCAGCAGCATTCACCGGGACGCTTATAATGAAAAACTGTTTTTT.

The chain is built from TRBV3-1 and TRBJ1-1; D ambiguous. Germline V lookup: CDR1 LGHDT, CDR2 YNNKEL (reference sequence). Trimming took 3 bases from V and 0 from J, leaving 8 bases between them. The CDR3 spans 14 residues. This CDR3 reads CASSHATLNTEAFF. The CDR3 bases are TGTGCCAGCAGCCACGCGACCCTGAACACTGAAGCTTTCTTT.